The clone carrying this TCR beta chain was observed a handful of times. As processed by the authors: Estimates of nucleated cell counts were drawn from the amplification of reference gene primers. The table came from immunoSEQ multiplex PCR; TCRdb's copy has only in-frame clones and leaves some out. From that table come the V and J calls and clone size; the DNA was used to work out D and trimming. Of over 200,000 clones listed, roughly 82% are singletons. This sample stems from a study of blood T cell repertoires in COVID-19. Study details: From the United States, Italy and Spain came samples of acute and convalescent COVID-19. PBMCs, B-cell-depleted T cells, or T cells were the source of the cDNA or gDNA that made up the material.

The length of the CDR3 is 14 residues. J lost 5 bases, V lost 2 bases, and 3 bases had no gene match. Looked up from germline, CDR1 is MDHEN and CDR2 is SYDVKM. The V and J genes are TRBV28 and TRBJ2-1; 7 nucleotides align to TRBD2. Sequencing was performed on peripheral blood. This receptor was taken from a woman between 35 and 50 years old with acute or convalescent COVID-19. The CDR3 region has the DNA TGTGCCAGCAGTTTACCCGGGACTAACAATGAGCAGTTCTTC. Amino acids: CASSLPGTNNEQFF.